One sample yielded the 27 T cell receptor beta chains listed below, sequenced in a study of shared clonotypes between healthy human individuals. Profiled with immunoSEQ multiplex PCR; TCRdb holds only in-frame clones, not every one. The sample yields hundreds of thousands of clones, about 96% seen once. Naive CD8 populations comprised CD45RO-negative cells positively selected for CCR7, excluding terminally differentiated effector memory CD45RA+ cells. Sequenced input: naive CD8+ T cells sorted from blood. These receptors were obtained from a woman in her thirties in good health.

The chain is built from TRBV21-1 and TRBJ2-1; the D call in the table, TRBD2, was not verified against the DNA. TRBV21-1 is reported as a pseudogene. This CDR3 spans 21 amino acids. CDR3 amino acids: CASSPTSEGLAGVFIRNEQFF. The CDR3 DNA reads TGTGCCAGCAGCCCCACTAGTGAGGGACTAGCGGGAGTATTCATCCGCAATGAGCAGTTCTTC.

This chain uses TRBV19 with TRBJ1-2, with 7 bases lining up with TRBD1. From germline, CDR1 is LNHDA and CDR2 SQIVND (reference sequence). The CDR3 is made up of 15 amino acids. Germline trimming cut 0 bases from V and 4 bases from J; bases unmatched to any gene: 5. The CDR3 region is CASSIDQGQIYGYTF. CDR3 nucleotides: TGTGCCAGTAGTATAGATCAGGGACAGATCTATGGCTACACCTTC.

V and J are TRBV7-6 and TRBJ1-1; no firm D call. CDR3 length: 13 amino acids. Trimming removed 5 bases at V and 4 bases at J, with 11 bases between. Germline V gene sequence: CDR1 SGHVS, CDR2 FNYEAQ. CDR3 region: CASSPLVPTEAFF. The CDR3 DNA reads as TGTGCCAGCAGCCCATTAGTCCCCACTGAAGCTTTCTTT. The full variable domain, rest sourced from reference TRBV7-6 and TRBJ1-1, is GAGVSQSPRYKVTKRGQDVALRCDPISGHVSLYWYRQALGQGPEFLTYFNYEAQQDKSGLPNDRFSAERPEGSISTLTIQRTEQRDSAMYRCASSPLVPTEAFFGQGTRLTVV.

The chain employs TRBV18 and TRBJ2-3; D is perhaps TRBD1 (6 bases). This CDR3 comprises 18 residues. Germline CDR1 reads KGHSH; CDR2 reads LQKENI. The ends were cut back, 5 bases at V and 1 base at J, with 22 bases in the middle. CDR3 sequence reads: CASSERTGQSIRTDTQYF. The CDR3 DNA sequence: TGTGCCAGCTCAGAACGCACGGGACAATCGATCCGCACAGATACGCAGTATTTT.

The table lists this clone with a count of one. Other DNA sequences of this sample code for an identical CDR3. The chain recombines TRBV7-9 with TRBJ2-7, with unresolved D. The CDR3 has 12 amino acids. Trimming took off 3 bases at V and 0 bases at J, with 3 bases between the two ends. The germline V gene has CDR1 SEHNR and CDR2 FQNEAQ (reference sequence). CDR3 DNA sequence: TGTGCCAGCAGCTTGAGCTCCTACGAGCAGTACTTC. This gives the protein CASSLSSYEQYF.

This rearrangement joins TRBV6-5 to TRBJ1-2; 9 nucleotides align to TRBD1. The CDR3 sequence is 13 residues long. After removal of 4 bases from V and 7 bases from J, the junction contained 4 bases not matched to a gene. Germline V gene lookup returns CDR1 MNHEY and CDR2 SVGAGI. The CDR3: CASSSDRGGGYTF. The CDR3 coding sequence is TGTGCCAGCAGTTCGGACAGGGGAGGTGGCTACACCTTC.

This clone was picked up one time. The V gene is TRBV6-5, the J gene TRBJ2-5; TRBD1 is a possible D gene (5 bases). CDR1 MNHEY and CDR2 SVGAGI come from the germline V gene. This CDR3 is 15 amino acids long. V gave up 8 bases and J gave up 2 bases, with 18 bases separating them. Written as DNA, the CDR3 is TGTGCCAGCGGGGCGACTGAGACAGTTCAAGAGACCCAGTACTTC. Its translation is CASGATETVQETQYF.

The rearrangement joins TRBV28 to TRBJ1-5; D ambiguous. The germline CDR1 and CDR2 sequences are MDHEN and SYDVKM. There are 13 residues in the CDR3. Trimming took 2 bases from V and 7 from J, leaving 9 bases between them. The CDR3 DNA reads TGTGCCAGCAGTTTAACGGGCAGGCAGCCCCAGCATTTT. This codes for CASSLTGRQPQHF.

This clone occurred once. This rearrangement joins TRBV10-3 to TRBJ2-1, with D unresolved. The CDR3 totals 12 residues. From germline, CDR1 is ENHRY and CDR2 SYGVKD. The V and J ends lost 7 bases and 10 bases respectively, with 14 bases between them. The CDR3 loop reads CAIMDLEGEQFF. The CDR3 DNA is TGTGCCATCATGGACCTCGAAGGGGAGCAGTTCTTC.

The chain employs TRBV5-6 and TRBJ2-7; D is uncertain. The germline V gene has CDR1 SGHDT and CDR2 YYEEEE. The length of the CDR3 is 13 residues. V lost 0 bases, J lost 3 bases, and 7 bases lay in between. The CDR3 nucleotides are TGTGCCAGCAGCTTGGTGACGGACTACGAGCAGTACTTC. It yields the protein CASSLVTDYEQYF.

The V and J genes are TRBV7-9 and TRBJ2-3; D is unclear. Germline values: CDR1 SEHNR, CDR2 FQNEAQ (reference sequence). The CDR3 contains 14 residues. The V gene lost 5 bases and the J gene lost 0 bases, with 9 bases spanning the gap. In nucleotides, the CDR3 is TGTGCCAGCAGCCCACGGGCAAGCACAGATACGCAGTATTTT. Translation: CASSPRASTDTQYF.

Regarding this clone: A junction boundary mismatches the germline segment, possibly from a read error. V and J are TRBV7-9 and TRBJ2-5; 7 bases are shared with TRBD2. CDR1 SEHNR and CDR2 FQNEAQ come from the germline V gene (reference sequence). The CDR3 is 16 residues long. The CDR3 protein is CASSSLGRELGEIQYF. CDR3 nucleotides: TGTGCCAGCAGCTCCCTGGGGAGGGAACTGGGAGAGATCCAGTACTTC.

The chain links TRBV5-1 to TRBJ1-2; D unresolved. The CDR3 extends over 13 amino acids. The V gene lost 0 bases and the J gene lost 14 bases, with 17 bases spanning the gap. Germline assignment: CDR1 SGHRS and CDR2 YFSETQ. CDR3 nucleotides: TGCGCCAGCAGCTTGGTTGCTGGGCGTTTGGGAACCTTC. Encoded protein: CASSLVAGRLGTF.

The chain uses TRBV2 and TRBJ2-5; no definite D call. The CDR3 runs 14 residues. The germline V gene encodes CDR1 SNHLY and CDR2 FYNNEI. Trimming removed 4 bases at V and 2 bases at J, with 11 bases between. CDR3 region: CASSGGVGQETQYF. CDR3 bases: TGTGCCAGCAGTGGCGGAGTCGGGCAAGAGACCCAGTACTTC.

V and J are TRBV27 and TRBJ1-5; 7 bases match TRBD1. This CDR3 contains 16 residues. Germline lookup yields CDR1 MNHEY and CDR2 SMNVEV (reference sequence). J was trimmed by 0 bases and V by 5 bases; bases with no gene match: 7. As DNA, the CDR3 is TGTGCCAGCAGTCTGACAGGGTCCACTAGCAATCAGCCCCAGCATTTT. Translating it yields CASSLTGSTSNQPQHF.

The chain couples TRBV9 to TRBJ2-3; 7 nucleotides line up with TRBD2. The junction had 13 bases not matched to a gene; V was cut back by 0 bases and J by 3 bases. CDR1 is SGDLS and CDR2 is YYNGEE in the germline V gene. This CDR3 has 18 amino acids. The CDR3 is CASSVAPLAGEGTDTQYF. The CDR3 DNA reads as TGTGCCAGCAGCGTAGCTCCCTTGGCGGGAGAGGGGACAGATACGCAGTATTTT.

The chain carries TRBV6-1 and TRBJ2-1; possibly TRBD2 for D (6 bases). Germline assignment: CDR1 MNHNS and CDR2 SASEGT. The CDR3 is made up of 13 amino acids. Trimming removed 2 bases at V and 9 bases at J, with 11 bases between. The CDR3 DNA sequence: TGTGCCAGCAGTGAAAGGGGACTGCTTGAGCAGTTCTTC. This encodes CASSERGLLEQFF.

This clone was picked up a small number of times. The chain carries TRBV19 and TRBJ2-4, with D hard to call. The V end lost 4 bases, the J end lost 7 bases, and 8 bases lay between the germline ends. CDR3 length: 12 residues. In germline, CDR1 is LNHDA, CDR2 SQIVND (reference sequence). CDR3 sequence: CASSRDPNIQYF. The CDR3 DNA reads TGTGCCAGTAGTAGGGATCCGAACATTCAGTACTTC.

This clone was observed a single time. The rearrangement uses TRBV19 and TRBJ1-5, with 7 bases lining up with TRBD1. CDR3 length: 15 residues. CDR1 LNHDA and CDR2 SQIVND come from the germline V gene (reference sequence). V lost 6 bases, J lost 0 bases, and 5 bases stayed unmatched. CDR3 residues: CASSWGQYSNQPQHF. CDR3 DNA: TGTGCCAGTAGCTGGGGACAGTATAGCAATCAGCCCCAGCATTTT.

The chain links TRBV10-3 to TRBJ2-7; no reliable D call. This CDR3 has 13 amino acids. V was cut by 10 bases and J by 6 bases, with 19 bases left in between. Germline V gives CDR1 ENHRY, CDR2 SYGVKD. In DNA form, the CDR3 reads TGTGCCACCGGAGTTCCTGGTGGTGGCGAGCAGTACTTC. Translation: CATGVPGGGEQYF.

The rearrangement joins TRBV19 to TRBJ2-5; D may match TRBD1 or TRBD2 (5 bases each). CDR1 and CDR2 from the germline V gene are LNHDA and SQIVND (reference sequence). The germline V and J ends were trimmed by 5 bases and 4 bases, with 26 bases remaining between them. The CDR3 is 18 residues long. Written as DNA, the CDR3 is TGTGCCAGTAGTTTGGGCTACTCGGGACCCTACGGGGTAGAGACCCAGTACTTC. It yields the protein CASSLGYSGPYGVETQYF.

The rearrangement links TRBV11-2 to TRBJ2-2; 11 nucleotides line up with TRBD1. Germline V CDR1 and CDR2: SGHAT, FQNNGV. This CDR3 is built from 17 residues. V gave up 2 bases and J gave up 5 bases; unmatched junction bases: 7. In DNA form, the CDR3 reads TGTGCCAGCAGCTTATCCCGTGGACAGGGGGCTACCGGGGAGCTGTTTTTT. Its protein is CASSLSRGQGATGELFF.

A single count supports this clone. DNA of the CDR3: TGCGCCAGCTCATTCCGGGACTCAAGCTCCTATAATTCACCCCTCCACTTT. This encodes CASSFRDSSSYNSPLHF. This chain uses TRBV4-1 with TRBJ1-6, with D maybe TRBD1 (5 bases). The germline V and J ends were trimmed by 8 bases and 0 bases, with 17 bases remaining between them. CDR1 and CDR2 from the germline V gene are MGHRA and YSYEKL. This CDR3 comprises 17 residues.

This chain links TRBV7-8 with TRBJ2-1; 7 bases agree with TRBD2. V shed 6 bases, J shed 5 bases, and the junction held 13 bases outside the gene matches. CDR1 and CDR2 from the germline V gene are SGHVS and FQNEAQ. There are 16 residues in the CDR3. As DNA, the CDR3 is TGTGCCAGCAGTCACGATGCGGGAGTCGGGGACAATGAGCAGTTCTTC. This codes for CASSHDAGVGDNEQFF.

The chain is built from TRBV5-1 and TRBJ2-2; D unresolved. V was trimmed by 6 bases and J by 0 bases, leaving 6 bases between them. The CDR3 has 13 residues. Germline V gene sequence: CDR1 SGHRS, CDR2 YFSETQ. The CDR3 loop reads CASTSPNTGELFF. The CDR3 region has the DNA TGCGCCAGCACTAGTCCGAACACCGGGGAGCTGTTTTTT.

V usage is TRBV29-1 and J usage is TRBJ2-5, with 10 bases fitting TRBD1. The CDR3 extends over 12 amino acids. V shed 6 bases and J 5 bases; nucleotides not matched to a gene: 3. Germline assignment: CDR1 SQVTM and CDR2 ANQGSEA. CDR3 sequence reads: CSVEGQGETQYF. DNA of the CDR3: TGCAGCGTAGAGGGACAGGGGGAGACCCAGTACTTC.

The genes are TRBV19 and TRBJ1-1; unclear D gene. CDR3 size: 13 residues. The V end lost 5 bases, the J end lost 1 base, and 8 bases lay between the germline ends. Germline CDR1 reads LNHDA; CDR2 reads SQIVND (reference sequence). This chain's CDR3 is CASSGIPNTEAFF. DNA for the CDR3: TGTGCCAGTAGTGGGATCCCGAACACTGAAGCTTTCTTT.